This T cell receptor (beta chain) was documented in a study of T-cell reconstitution after alpha-beta-depleted transplantation in children. TCRbeta library preparation incorporated unique molecular identifiers. TCRdb reprocessed the PCR reads via MiXCR and lists one record per CDR3 protein. This table holds 500,000 or so distinct CDR3 sequences, 30% to 35% found once. The source was PBMCs from the stem cell graft donor, collected from the stem cell graft. This TCR was recovered from a human donor who donated a stem cell graft to a child with aplastic anemia.

CDR3 amino acids: CASNMGGGLNEKLFF. CDR3 DNA: TGTGCCAGCAACATGGGCGGGGGGCTGAATGAAAAACTGTTTTTT. V usage is TRBV12-3 or TRBV12-4 and J usage is TRBJ1-4; possible D gene TRBD1, 6 bases. The CDR3 runs to 15 residues. Deletions cut 7 bases from V and 5 bases from J, with 17 bases between.